The TCR beta chain under discussion was sequenced for a study of cytomegalovirus exposure and HLA in healthy donors (TCRdb year 2017). Background for the entire study: According to a later analysis, one platform produced both the 110 or so validation repertoires and the 666 repertoires of the first cohort. The study aimed to test whether cataloging public T cell receptors could reveal signatures of past pathogen exposure. Along with the roughly 670-subject first cohort, a separate validation cohort of around 120 different subjects was used. High-throughput TCR immunosequencing, statistical association of individual TCRs with disease status, and machine learning were combined to predict cytomegalovirus infection status. Study-level results and caveats: While some public TCRs were present in many individuals, most TCR sequences turned up only very rarely across donors. In both the original and validation cohorts, the classifier was reported to diagnose cytomegalovirus status with high specificity and sensitivity. The study listed over 150 TCR beta chains as associated with cytomegalovirus. Of the cluster scores, approximately 95% were above 0 in a later analysis, which found that TCRs clustered in the first cohort also tended to co-occur in the 120 validation repertoires. The authors suggested that the approach could potentially be generalized to other disease states and immunological phenotypes. In vitro tests confirmed that three of the cytomegalovirus-associated TCR beta chains recognize cytomegalovirus antigens. A later analysis had no HLA typing for the validation cohort, so co-occurrence there was scored across all 120 repertoires.

The donors belonged to the validation cohort of around 130 subjects, which was separate from the approximately 700-subject first cohort. The library was prepared using the immunoSEQ multiplex PCR assay. As for how the authors treated the data: A statistical classification framework was built for diagnosing cytomegalovirus status from the catalog of TCR beta chain sequences. This immuneACCESS table, as held by TCRdb, lists in-frame sequences with V and J called but not all clones. Of the missing ones, under half trace to an unresolved V gene in checked studies; the others have no known cause. Clone size and V and J calls were adopted from that table, with D and trimming inferred from the DNA. This sample holds about 160,000 clones; about nine tenths were observed only once. The top ten clones comprise around 10% of the sample. The CDR3 runs 13 amino acids, cysteine and phenylalanine included. Only the CDR3 DNA is retained, 39 bases long and in frame from the first base. Clipping removes 0 bases from V and 9 bases from J, with 1 as the unmatched junction base count. Reading the germline V gene gives CDR1 MRHNA and CDR2 SNTAGT.

To note about this clone: Its antigen is not yet known. There are no base qualities to consult, and no much larger clone falls within one base.

The sample consisted of PBMCs. The rearrangement joined TRBV6-4 to TRBJ2-1; 8 bases in the junction line up with TRBD1. The TCR originated in a woman aged 18-29 years in good health and CMV-seropositive. The CDR3 protein: CASSDSDRAEQFF. The nucleotide sequence reads as follows: TGTGCCAGCAGTGACTCGGACAGGGCTGAGCAGTTCTTC.